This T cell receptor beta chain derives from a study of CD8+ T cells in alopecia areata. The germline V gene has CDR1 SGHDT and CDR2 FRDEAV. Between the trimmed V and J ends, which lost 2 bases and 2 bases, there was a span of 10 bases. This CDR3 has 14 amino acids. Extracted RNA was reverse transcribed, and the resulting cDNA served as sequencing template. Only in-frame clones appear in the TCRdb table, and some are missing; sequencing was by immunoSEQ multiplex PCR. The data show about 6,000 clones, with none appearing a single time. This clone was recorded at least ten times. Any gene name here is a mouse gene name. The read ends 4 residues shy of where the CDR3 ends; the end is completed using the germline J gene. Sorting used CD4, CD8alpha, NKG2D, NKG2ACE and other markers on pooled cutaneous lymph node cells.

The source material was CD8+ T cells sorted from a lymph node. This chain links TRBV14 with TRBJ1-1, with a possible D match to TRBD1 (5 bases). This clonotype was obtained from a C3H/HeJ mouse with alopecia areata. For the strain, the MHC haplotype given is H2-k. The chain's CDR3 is CASSFETVNTEVFF. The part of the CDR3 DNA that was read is TGTGCCAGCAGTTTTGAGACAGTTAACACA.